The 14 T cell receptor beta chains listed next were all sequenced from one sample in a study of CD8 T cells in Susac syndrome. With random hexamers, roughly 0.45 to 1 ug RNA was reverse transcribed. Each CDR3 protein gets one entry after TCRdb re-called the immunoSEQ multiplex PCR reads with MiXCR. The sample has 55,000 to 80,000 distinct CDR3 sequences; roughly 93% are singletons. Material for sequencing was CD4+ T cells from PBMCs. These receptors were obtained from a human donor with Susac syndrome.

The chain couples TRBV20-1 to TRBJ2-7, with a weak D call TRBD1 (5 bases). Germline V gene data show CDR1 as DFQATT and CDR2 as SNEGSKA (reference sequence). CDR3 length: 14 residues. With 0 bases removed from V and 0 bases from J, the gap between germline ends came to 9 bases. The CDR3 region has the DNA TGCAGTGCTAGAGATGGTACAGGCTCCTACGAGCAGTACTTC. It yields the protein CSARDGTGSYEQYF.

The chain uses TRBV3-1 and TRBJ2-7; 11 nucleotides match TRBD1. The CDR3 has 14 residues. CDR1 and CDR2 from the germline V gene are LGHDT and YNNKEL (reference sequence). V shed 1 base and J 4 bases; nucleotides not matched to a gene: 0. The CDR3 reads CASSQGDRGYEQYF. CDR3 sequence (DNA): TGTGCCAGCAGCCAAGGGGACAGGGGGTACGAGCAGTACTTC.

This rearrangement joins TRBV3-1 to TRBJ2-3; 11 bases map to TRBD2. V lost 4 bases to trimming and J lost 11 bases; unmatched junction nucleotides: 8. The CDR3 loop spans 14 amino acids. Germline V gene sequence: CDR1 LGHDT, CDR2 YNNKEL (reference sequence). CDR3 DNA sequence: TGTGCCAGCAGCCTCTCTAGCGGGGGGCTGGGGCAGTATTTT. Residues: CASSLSSGGLGQYF.

The CDR3 sequence: CASSLGDSSYEQYF. The CDR3 nucleotides read TGCGCCAGCAGCTTGGGGGACAGCTCCTACGAGCAGTACTTC. The chain has TRBV5-1 and TRBJ2-7; 7 bases are a match to TRBD1. Germline trimming cut 0 bases from V and 0 bases from J; bases unmatched to any gene: 0. CDR1 SGHRS and CDR2 YFSETQ come from the germline V gene. The CDR3 extends over 14 amino acids.

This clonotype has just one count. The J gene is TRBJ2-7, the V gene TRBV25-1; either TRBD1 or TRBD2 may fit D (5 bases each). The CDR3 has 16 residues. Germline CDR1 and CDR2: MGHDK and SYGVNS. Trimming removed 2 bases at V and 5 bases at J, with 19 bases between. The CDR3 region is CASSEGPIVRDHEQYF. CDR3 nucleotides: TGTGCCAGCAGTGAAGGGCCCATCGTCAGGGACCACGAGCAGTACTTC.

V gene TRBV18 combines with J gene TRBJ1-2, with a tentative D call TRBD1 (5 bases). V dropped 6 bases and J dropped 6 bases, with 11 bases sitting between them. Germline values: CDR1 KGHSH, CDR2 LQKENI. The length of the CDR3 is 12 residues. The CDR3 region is CASSQQVNGYTF. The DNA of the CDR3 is TGTGCCAGCTCCCAACAGGTGAATGGCTACACCTTC.

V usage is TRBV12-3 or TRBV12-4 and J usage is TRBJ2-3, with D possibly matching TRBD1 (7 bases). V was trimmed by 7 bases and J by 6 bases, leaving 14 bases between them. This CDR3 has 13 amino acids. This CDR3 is CASTGPGGDTQYF. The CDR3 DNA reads TGTGCCAGCACCGGACCAGGGGGGGATACGCAGTATTTT.

CDR3 sequence (DNA): TGCAGTGCGCCAGTACTAGAGCGGGGCCTAAACACAGATACGCAGTATTTT. Translation gives CSAPVLERGLNTDTQYF. The chain links TRBV20-1 to TRBJ2-3; 7 bases match TRBD2. CDR3 size: 17 residues. After removal of 6 bases from V and 2 bases from J, the junction contained 17 bases not matched to a gene. Germline V gene sequence: CDR1 DFQATT, CDR2 SNEGSKA (reference sequence).

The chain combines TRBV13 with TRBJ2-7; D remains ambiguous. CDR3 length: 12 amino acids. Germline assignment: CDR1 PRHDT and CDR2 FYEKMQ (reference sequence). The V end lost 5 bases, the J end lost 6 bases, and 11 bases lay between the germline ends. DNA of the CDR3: TGTGCCAGCAGCCCGAGTGTTGCCGAGCAGTACTTC. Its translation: CASSPSVAEQYF.

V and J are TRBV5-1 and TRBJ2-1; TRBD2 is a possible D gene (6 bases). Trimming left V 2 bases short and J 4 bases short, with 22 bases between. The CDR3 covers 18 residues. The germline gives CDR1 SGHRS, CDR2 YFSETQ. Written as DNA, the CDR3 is TGCGCCAGCAGCTTTAGCGGCTCCACCCATATGGAATACAATGAGCAGTTCTTC. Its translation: CASSFSGSTHMEYNEQFF.

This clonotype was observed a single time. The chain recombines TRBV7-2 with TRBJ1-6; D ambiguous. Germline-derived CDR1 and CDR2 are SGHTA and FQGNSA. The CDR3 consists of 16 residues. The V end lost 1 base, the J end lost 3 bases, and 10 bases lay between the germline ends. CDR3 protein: CASSLDKRNYNSPLHF. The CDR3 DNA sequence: TGTGCCAGCAGCTTAGATAAAAGGAACTATAATTCACCCCTCCACTTT.

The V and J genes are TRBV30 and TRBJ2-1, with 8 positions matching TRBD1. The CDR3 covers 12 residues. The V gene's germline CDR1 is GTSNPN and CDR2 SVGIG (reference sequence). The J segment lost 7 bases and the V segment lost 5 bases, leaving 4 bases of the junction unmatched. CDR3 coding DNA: TGTGCCTGGGGGACAGGTCGGAATGAGCAGTTCTTC. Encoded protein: CAWGTGRNEQFF.

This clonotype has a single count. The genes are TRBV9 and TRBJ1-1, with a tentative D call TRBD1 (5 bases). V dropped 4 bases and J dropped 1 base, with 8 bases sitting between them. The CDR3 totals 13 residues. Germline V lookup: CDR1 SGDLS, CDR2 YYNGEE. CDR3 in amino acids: CASSKTGNTEAFF. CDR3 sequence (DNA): TGTGCCAGCAGCAAAACAGGGAACACTGAAGCTTTCTTT.

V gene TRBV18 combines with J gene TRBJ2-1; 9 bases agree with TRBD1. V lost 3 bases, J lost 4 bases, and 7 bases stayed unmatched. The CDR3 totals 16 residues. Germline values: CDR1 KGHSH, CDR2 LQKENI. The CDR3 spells CASSPFAGQGYNEQFF. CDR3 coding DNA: TGTGCCAGCTCACCCTTCGCGGGACAGGGATACAATGAGCAGTTCTTC.